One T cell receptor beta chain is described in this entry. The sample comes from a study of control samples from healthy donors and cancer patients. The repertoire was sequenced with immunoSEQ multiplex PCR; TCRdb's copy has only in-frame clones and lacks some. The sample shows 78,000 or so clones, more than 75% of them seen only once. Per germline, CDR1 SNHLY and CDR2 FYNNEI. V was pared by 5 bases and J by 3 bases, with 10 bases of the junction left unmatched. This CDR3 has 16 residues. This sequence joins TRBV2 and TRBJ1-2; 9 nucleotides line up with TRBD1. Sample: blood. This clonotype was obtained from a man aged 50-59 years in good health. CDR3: CASSRDRAPLDYGYTF. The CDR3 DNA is TGTGCCAGCAGTCGGGACAGGGCGCCCCTCGACTATGGCTACACCTTC.